Sequencing of this TCR beta chain was carried out in a study of CD8 T cells in Susac syndrome. RNA, at roughly 0.5 to 1 ug, was reverse transcribed with random hexamers. TCRdb re-called the immunoSEQ multiplex PCR reads through MiXCR, storing one row per CDR3 protein. This table holds under 250,000 distinct CDR3 sequences, around 93% found once. Trimming removed 5 bases from V and 1 base from J, with 8 bases in between. Germline V CDR1 and CDR2: SGHTA, FQGNSA. CDR3 length: 13 residues. The receptor's source is a human donor with multiple sclerosis. The V gene is TRBV7-2, the J gene TRBJ1-1; no definite D call. Sequenced sample: CD4+ T cells from PBMCs. Here the CDR3 reads CASSHGKNTEAFF. DNA of the CDR3: TGTGCCAGCAGCCATGGAAAGAACACTGAAGCTTTCTTT. The complete variable domain, with remaining parts taken from reference TRBV7-2 and TRBJ1-1, reads GAGVSQSPSNKVTEKGKDVELRCDPISGHTALYWYRQSLGQGLEFLIYFQGNSAPDKSGLPSDRFSAERTGGSVSTLTIQRTQQEDSAVYLCASSHGKNTEAFFGQGTRLTVV.